The 13 T cell receptor beta chains below come from one sample, sequenced in a study of blood T cell repertoires in COVID-19. The method was immunoSEQ multiplex PCR; TCRdb's version includes in-frame clones alone and lacks a portion of them. The table has fewer than 500,000 clones, approximately 90% seen once. Sequences were obtained from peripheral blood. Receptors originate from a woman in her twenties or thirties with active or convalescent COVID-19.

This chain joins TRBV6-2 or TRBV6-3 and TRBJ2-7; the match to TRBD2 covers 9 bases. The CDR3 totals 18 residues. Germline CDR1 MNHEY, CDR2 SVGEGT. With V trimmed by 5 bases and J by 7 bases, 21 bases remained unmatched. This CDR3 reads CASSGPGGLAGTRREQYF. CDR3 bases: TGTGCCAGCAGTGGACCCGGGGGCCTAGCGGGGACCCGTCGGGAGCAGTACTTC.

This sequence joins TRBV5-1 and TRBJ1-1; TRBD1 matches at 8 bases. This CDR3 contains 14 residues. The V segment lost 4 bases and the J segment 3 bases; nucleotides outside the gene matches: 5. CDR1 SGHRS and CDR2 YFSETQ come from the germline V gene. CDR3 amino acids: CASSTLQGDTEAFF. DNA for the CDR3: TGCGCCAGCAGCACATTACAGGGGGACACTGAAGCTTTCTTT.

This chain joins TRBV19 and TRBJ1-2, with 10 positions matching TRBD1. V was clipped by 7 bases and J by 8 bases; unmatched bases: 10. CDR1 and CDR2 from the germline V gene are LNHDA and SQIVND (reference sequence). The CDR3 has 14 amino acids. The CDR3 region is CASMSATGGEGYTF. The CDR3 nucleotides are TGTGCCAGTATGTCCGCGACAGGGGGCGAAGGCTACACCTTC.

The rearrangement uses TRBV11-3 and TRBJ2-5, with D maybe TRBD2 (6 bases). The CDR3 spans 13 residues. V was clipped by 2 bases and J by 3 bases, with 7 bases between them. CDR1 and CDR2 (germline): SGHNT, YENEEA. The CDR3 region has the DNA TGTGCCAGCAGCTTATCGGGGGAAGAGACCCAGTACTTC. Protein: CASSLSGEETQYF.

The genes are TRBV30 and TRBJ1-5; weak D call: TRBD1 (6 bases). Trimming stripped 3 bases from V and 5 bases from J, with 11 bases between. Germline-derived CDR1 and CDR2 are GTSNPN and SVGIG (reference sequence). The CDR3 is made up of 13 amino acids. In nucleotides, the CDR3 is TGTGCCTGGAGCGGGTGGACAGATCAGCCCCAGCATTTT. Translation gives CAWSGWTDQPQHF.

The rearrangement joins TRBV19 to TRBJ2-2; 7 bases map to TRBD2. Germline V lookup: CDR1 LNHDA, CDR2 SQIVND (reference sequence). The CDR3 is made up of 15 amino acids. The junction had 1 base not matched to a gene; V was cut back by 3 bases and J by 0 bases. The CDR3 is CASSIRGANTGELFF. The CDR3 nucleotides read TGTGCCAGTAGTATCCGGGGGGCGAACACCGGGGAGCTGTTTTTT.

The V and J genes are TRBV30 and TRBJ2-1, with D perhaps being TRBD1 or TRBD2 (5 bases each). The CDR3 is made up of 13 amino acids. Trimming removed 5 bases from V and 4 bases from J, with 12 bases in between. Per the germline V gene, CDR1 is GTSNPN and CDR2 is SVGIG (reference sequence). CDR3 in amino acids: CAWEGYQYNEQFF. The CDR3 DNA follows: TGTGCCTGGGAGGGGTACCAATACAATGAGCAGTTCTTC.

Only one count was recorded for this clone. J is TRBJ2-1 and V is TRBV5-1; 14 positions match TRBD2. The CDR3 covers 16 residues. The V gene's germline CDR1 is SGHRS and CDR2 YFSETQ. J gave up 6 bases and V 1 base, and 3 bases lay outside the gene matches. CDR3 DNA: TGCGCCAGCAGCTTGAGGGGGACTAGCGGGAGCAATGAGCAGTTCTTC. It specifies CASSLRGTSGSNEQFF.

The genes are TRBV19 and TRBJ2-2, with D perhaps matching TRBD1 (6 bases). CDR1 and CDR2 from the germline V gene are LNHDA and SQIVND (reference sequence). Trimming shortened V by 4 bases and J by 1 base, and 13 bases separated the two germline ends. The CDR3 is 16 amino acids. The CDR3 reads CASSTGQLLNTGELFF. The CDR3 DNA follows: TGTGCCAGTAGTACCGGACAGTTGTTGAACACCGGGGAGCTGTTTTTT.

This clone was found a few times. The genes are TRBV3-1 (or the pseudogene TRBV3-2) and TRBJ2-6, with D tentatively TRBD1 (5 bases). Germline CDR1 is LGHDT and CDR2 is YNNKEL (reference sequence). The V gene lost 2 bases and the J gene lost 9 bases, with 14 bases spanning the gap. The CDR3 loop spans 15 amino acids. Here the CDR3 reads CASSQHFRRDNVLTF. In nucleotides, the CDR3 is TGTGCCAGCAGCCAACATTTTCGCAGGGACAACGTCCTGACTTTC.

The CDR3, as DNA: TGTGCCAGCAGCGGACAGCGGAACACTGAAGCTTTCTTT. It translates to CASSGQRNTEAFF. This rearrangement joins TRBV7-8 to TRBJ1-1; D may be TRBD1 (6 bases). The ends were cut back, 5 bases at V and 1 base at J, with 8 bases in the middle. This CDR3 comprises 13 residues. CDR1 and CDR2 (germline): SGHVS, FQNEAQ.

This chain connects TRBV5-1 to TRBJ1-6; D is unresolved. The germline CDR1 and CDR2 sequences are SGHRS and YFSETQ. This CDR3 is 14 amino acids long. V was pared by 4 bases and J by 9 bases, with 14 bases between. The CDR3 region has the DNA TGCGCCAGCAGCATGGACTGGGCGGGTTCACCCCTCCACTTT. This sequence encodes CASSMDWAGSPLHF.

J is TRBJ2-7 and V is TRBV10-2; 7 nucleotides align to TRBD2. Trimming took 3 bases from V and 0 from J; bases not matched to a gene: 5. The CDR3 length is 15 residues. Germline CDR1 WSHSY, CDR2 SAAADI. The CDR3 DNA follows: TGCGCCAGCAGTGATCGGGCGGGAGTCTCCTACGAGCAGTACTTC. Protein: CASSDRAGVSYEQYF.